A selection of T cell receptor beta chains follows, all from one sample in a study of T cell changes during pregnancy in multiple sclerosis. Some clones are missing from TCRdb's copy, which holds only in-frame ones; the method was immunoSEQ multiplex PCR. The table has 84,000 or so clones, over 90% seen once. This specimen was peripheral blood, taken in the third trimester of pregnancy. The receptors stem from a female donor with multiple sclerosis, enrolled in a pregnancy study. CDR3s include the opening cysteine and the closing phenylalanine or tryptophan. D genes are given only for firm matches. Some rows mark clone size as missing; the rest say once, few, many or name a class of expanded clone.

size | J | V | D | CDR3 | DNA
- | TRBJ1-1 | TRBV4-1 | - | CASSQAWVQTNTEAFF | TGCGCCAGCAGCCAAGCCTGGGTACAGACCAACACTGAAGCTTTCTTT
- | TRBJ2-5 | TRBV19 | TRBD2 | CASSAGTSAQETQYF | TGTGCCAGTAGTGCGGGGACTAGCGCCCAAGAGACCCAGTACTTC
once | TRBJ1-2 | TRBV5-1 | - | CASSPLRTNYGYTF | TGCGCCAGCAGCCCCCTACGGACAAACTATGGCTACACCTTC
once | TRBJ2-3 | TRBV29-1 | TRBD1 | CSVTGTEDTDTQYF | TGCAGCGTGACCGGGACAGAGGACACAGATACGCAGTATTTT
- | TRBJ2-1 | TRBV27 | - | CATQEGYNEQFF | TGTGCCACCCAAGAGGGCTACAATGAGCAGTTCTTC
- | TRBJ1-1 | TRBV7-9 | TRBD1 | CASSQGDSHTEAFF | TGTGCCAGCAGCCAAGGGGACAGCCACACTGAAGCTTTCTTT
once | TRBJ1-1 | TRBV7-8 | TRBD1 | CASSFTGENTEAFF | TGTGCCAGCAGCTTTACAGGGGAAAACACTGAAGCTTTCTTT
- | TRBJ2-2 | TRBV19 | - | CASSSAGGATGELFF | TGTGCCAGTAGTTCCGCGGGCGGTGCCACCGGGGAGCTGTTTTTT
- | TRBJ2-7 | TRBV7-9 | - | CASSLVPRTYEQYF | TGTGCCAGCAGCTTAGTCCCCAGGACCTACGAGCAGTACTTC
- | TRBJ2-5 | TRBV6-5 | - | CASSSTQGRETQYF | TGTGCCAGCAGTTCAACACAGGGCCGCGAGACCCAGTACTTC
- | TRBJ2-7 | TRBV19 | TRBD1 | CASSIDQGDYEQYF | TGTGCCAGTAGTATAGATCAGGGGGACTACGAGCAGTACTTC
- | TRBJ1-1 | TRBV2 | - | CASSDMGSIEAFF | TGTGCCAGCAGTGATATGGGGAGTATTGAAGCTTTCTTT
- | TRBJ2-3 | TRBV18 | TRBD1 | CASSPPWDSPNTDTQYF | TGTGCCAGCTCACCACCCTGGGACAGCCCGAACACAGATACGCAGTATTTT
- | TRBJ2-2 | TRBV7-9 | - | CASSSTLALRTGELFF | TGTGCCAGCAGCTCGACCCTAGCGTTACGGACCGGGGAGCTGTTTTTT
- | TRBJ2-3 | TRBV30 | TRBD2 | CAWRVPLWTSGVTDTQYF | TGTGCCTGGAGGGTCCCCCTATGGACTAGCGGGGTGACAGATACGCAGTATTTT
- | TRBJ1-2 | TRBV19 | TRBD1 | CASRTGGASNYGYTF | TGTGCCAGTAGAACAGGGGGCGCAAGTAACTATGGCTACACCTTC
- | TRBJ2-2 | TRBV6-1 | - | CASSEVPGSGELFF | TGTGCCAGCAGTGAAGTCCCAGGGTCCGGGGAGCTGTTTTTT
- | TRBJ1-1 | TRBV19 | TRBD1 | CASSVPPRQGDTEAFF | TGTGCCAGTAGTGTCCCTCCCCGACAGGGAGACACTGAAGCTTTCTTT
- | TRBJ2-6 | TRBV6-6 | - | CASSKIRGTGANVLTF | TGTGCCAGCAGTAAAATCAGGGGAACTGGGGCCAACGTCCTGACTTTC
- | TRBJ2-1 | TRBV7-9 | TRBD1 | CASSSRTGTIGEQFF | TGTGCCAGCAGCTCGCGGACAGGGACGATCGGTGAGCAGTTCTTC
- | TRBJ1-4 | TRBV30 | - | CAWSVTGEKLFF | TGTGCCTGGAGTGTAACTGGTGAAAAACTGTTTTTT
- | TRBJ2-6 | TRBV6-5 | - | CASSPLASGANVLTF | TGTGCCAGCAGTCCCCTGGCATCTGGGGCCAACGTCCTGACTTTC
- | TRBJ1-3 | TRBV4-1 | TRBD1 | CASSQDRQGSGNTIYF | TGCGCCAGCAGCCAAGACAGACAGGGCTCTGGAAACACCATATATTTT
- | TRBJ2-2 | TRBV18 | - | CASSPRTLANTGELFF | TGTGCCAGCTCACCTAGGACTCTCGCGAACACCGGGGAGCTGTTTTTT
- | TRBJ2-7 | TRBV5-1 | - | CASSFGQGTEQYF | TGCGCCAGCAGTTTTGGGCAGGGGACCGAGCAGTACTTC
- | TRBJ2-1 | TRBV7-9 | - | CASSIPRGETGVPHEQFF | TGTGCCAGCAGCATTCCTAGAGGCGAGACGGGAGTTCCCCATGAGCAGTTCTTC
- | TRBJ2-7 | TRBV18 | TRBD2 | CASSSASGRAAEQYF | TGTGCCAGCTCCTCGGCTAGCGGGAGGGCCGCGGAGCAGTACTTC
- | TRBJ1-2 | TRBV21-1 | - | CASSKDDRGEANYGYTF | TGTGCCAGCAGCAAAGACGACAGGGGAGAAGCTAACTATGGCTACACCTTC
- | TRBJ2-3 | TRBV30 | - | CASLAGRGDTQYF | TGTGCCTCCCTGGCGGGACGGGGAGATACGCAGTATTTT
- | TRBJ2-7 | TRBV14 | TRBD2 | CASSLRGLAVYEQYF | TGTGCCAGCAGCCTCCGGGGACTAGCCGTCTACGAGCAGTACTTC
- | TRBJ2-1 | TRBV5-6 | - | CASSLALGSSYNEQFF | TGTGCCAGCAGCTTGGCCTTGGGCAGCTCCTACAATGAGCAGTTCTTC
- | TRBJ2-2 | TRBV27 | - | CASSLGLWTGELFF | TGTGCCAGCAGTTTGGGACTTTGGACCGGGGAGCTGTTTTTT
- | TRBJ2-5 | TRBV9 | TRBD2 | CASSVELAGQVQETQYF | TGTGCCAGCAGCGTAGAACTAGCGGGCCAGGTCCAAGAGACCCAGTACTTC
- | TRBJ2-1 | TRBV29-1 | TRBD2 | CSVLAGDALYNEQFF | TGCAGCGTTTTAGCGGGAGACGCACTCTACAATGAGCAGTTCTTC
- | TRBJ1-5 | TRBV19 | TRBD1 | CASGTGVGQPQHF | TGTGCCAGTGGGACAGGGGTTGGTCAGCCCCAGCATTTT
- | TRBJ2-7 | TRBV11-3 | TRBD2 | CASKFSRGGATYEQYF | TGTGCCAGCAAGTTCTCTCGGGGGGGGGCAACCTACGAGCAGTACTTC
once | TRBJ1-1 | TRBV5-8 | - | CASSLGGGGEAFF | TGTGCCAGCAGCTTGGGGGGGGGTGGAGAAGCTTTCTTT
- | TRBJ1-1 | TRBV27 | - | CASSLVAGDTEAFF | TGTGCCAGCAGTTTAGTAGCAGGGGACACTGAAGCTTTCTTT
- | TRBJ2-7 | TRBV7-2 | - | CASSLLAAGEQYF | TGTGCCAGCAGCTTACTCGCGGCGGGCGAGCAGTACTTC
- | TRBJ2-7 | TRBV6-1 | TRBD1 | CASSETGGPRTYEQYF | TGTGCCAGCAGTGAAACAGGGGGCCCAAGAACCTACGAGCAGTACTTC
- | TRBJ2-3 | TRBV18 | TRBD2 | CASSPTSGRFADTQYF | TGTGCCAGCTCGCCGACTAGCGGGAGATTCGCAGATACGCAGTATTTT